This paragraph reports one TCR beta chain. Its antigen is not known. There are 16 residues in the CDR3. The ends were cut back, 7 bases at V and 3 bases at J, with 19 bases in the middle. Germline CDR1 is MDHEN and CDR2 is SYDVKM. The data were produced by immunoSEQ multiplex PCR, yet TCRdb's version contains in-frame clones alone and is incomplete. The repertoire includes more than 20,000 clones, 89% of them detected once, and 8.2% sits in the top ten. The sample belongs to a study of T cells after posttransplantation cyclophosphamide. The study's findings and limits: Recipient CMV seropositivity and CMV reactivation strongly tracked TRB clonality. Skin or GI-infiltrating T cells shared few TRB sequences with blood. Later post-transplant blood repertoires were often dominated by donor CD8+ memory clones.

Sampled 1 year posttransplant, controls received myeloablative marrow transplants, methotrexate and a calcineurin inhibitor. The J gene is TRBJ2-1, the V gene TRBV28; the D gene is possibly TRBD2 (5 bases). The sequenced sample was PBMCs, obtained after an allogeneic stem cell transplant with a calcineurin inhibitor and methotrexate. The TCR was taken from a female patient in her 50s who received an allogeneic stem cell transplant from an unrelated donor, was CMV-positive, and had chronic GVHD only. Some T cells may be supplied by the graft donor. The CDR3 coding sequence is TGTGCCAGCACGCGGCTGGGGAGCGGTCACTACAATGAGCAGTTCTTC. Residues: CASTRLGSGHYNEQFF. The full variable domain, completed using reference TRBV28 and TRBJ2-1, is DVKVTQSSRYLVKRTGEKVFLECVQDMDHENMFWYRQDPGLGLRLIYFSYDVKMKEKGDIPEGYSVSREKKERFSLILESASTNQTSMYLCASTRLGSGHYNEQFFGPGTRLTVL.